The 21 T cell receptor beta chains below all came from one sample that was sequenced in a study of blood T cell repertoires in COVID-19 (dated by TCRdb to 2019 to 2021). The library was built by means of the immunoSEQ multiplex PCR assay. The source is immuneACCESS, and TCRdb retained only in-frame sequences with V and J called. Part of the clones is not carried over; for the studies checked, unresolved V genes explain less than half of this, and the remainder is unexplained. Within this sample are under 250,000 clones, with 70% to 90% of them counted one time only. Around 2.9% of the sample is taken by the ten largest. Sequencing was carried out using peripheral blood. The receptors were sampled from a man aged 45-60 years who had recovered from COVID-19.

The chain carries TRBV4-1 and TRBJ2-3; 9 positions agree with TRBD1. V lost 5 bases, J lost 7 bases, and 10 bases stayed unmatched. The CDR3 is 15 residues long. CDR1 is MGHRA, CDR2 YSYEKL, per germline. CDR3 sequence reads: CASSTGQGIFYTQYF. In nucleotides, the CDR3 is TGCGCCAGCAGCACGGGACAGGGTATCTTCTATACGCAGTATTTT.

This clone was seen a single time. The V and J genes are TRBV2 and TRBJ2-3, with 7 bases fitting TRBD2. V dropped 8 bases and J dropped 2; count of bases not matched to a gene: 13. The CDR3 sequence is 16 residues long. Germline lookup yields CDR1 SNHLY and CDR2 FYNNEI. The CDR3 here is CASYSGTNLSTDTQYF. The DNA for the CDR3 is TGTGCCAGCTACAGCGGGACGAACCTTTCCACAGATACGCAGTATTTT.

This clone appeared a few times. The genes are TRBV3-1 (or the pseudogene TRBV3-2) and TRBJ1-3; perhaps TRBD1 as D (5 bases). With 3 bases removed from V and 2 bases from J, the gap between germline ends came to 14 bases. This CDR3 has 16 residues. The V gene's germline CDR1 is LGHDT and CDR2 YNNKEL (reference sequence). The CDR3 loop is CASSQSGGSTGNTIYF. DNA of the CDR3: TGTGCCAGCAGCCAGTCGGGGGGGAGCACTGGAAACACCATATATTTT.

The chain combines TRBV15 with TRBJ2-1; tentatively, D is TRBD1 (6 bases). Trimming took off 3 bases at V and 1 base at J, with 16 bases between the two ends. This CDR3 is built from 17 residues. Per germline, CDR1 LNHNV and CDR2 YYDKDF (reference sequence). The CDR3 spells CATSRGSTGMSYNEQFF. In nucleotides, the CDR3 is TGTGCCACCAGCAGGGGGTCGACAGGAATGTCCTACAATGAGCAGTTCTTC.

The chain has TRBV5-1 and TRBJ1-2; D is uncertain. V was trimmed by 0 bases and J by 2 bases, leaving 8 bases between them. CDR1 is SGHRS, CDR2 YFSETQ, per germline. The CDR3 length is 14 residues. The CDR3 here is CASSLATANYGYTF. CDR3 nucleotide sequence: TGCGCCAGCAGCTTGGCTACAGCCAACTATGGCTACACCTTC.

V and J are TRBV7-9 and TRBJ2-1; possibly TRBD1 for D (6 bases). Germline CDR1 is SEHNR and CDR2 is FQNEAQ (reference sequence). This CDR3 region has 11 residues. V lost 5 bases, J lost 10 bases, and 9 bases lay in between. The CDR3 here is CASSDDREQFF. CDR3 nucleotide sequence: TGTGCCAGCAGCGACGACAGGGAGCAGTTCTTC.

The rearrangement links TRBV19 to TRBJ1-1, with D possibly matching TRBD1 (6 bases). Germline V lookup: CDR1 LNHDA, CDR2 SQIVND (reference sequence). The germline V and J ends were trimmed by 3 bases and 3 bases, with 17 bases remaining between them. The CDR3 spans 16 residues. In DNA form, the CDR3 reads TGTGCCAGTAGTATCGGGGGGCGCGGGGGTTACACTGAAGCTTTCTTT. As protein: CASSIGGRGGYTEAFF.

The chain links TRBV5-4 to TRBJ2-1; 7 bases fit TRBD2. This CDR3 comprises 18 residues. V lost 6 bases and J lost 5; bases outside the gene matches: 20. CDR1 and CDR2 from the germline V gene are SGHNT and YYREEE (reference sequence). CDR3: CASTPGGYAGAVNNEQFF. The DNA of the CDR3 is TGTGCCAGCACCCCCGGGGGATACGCGGGAGCAGTAAACAATGAGCAGTTCTTC. Variable domain in full (rest from reference TRBV5-4 and TRBJ2-1): ETGVTQSPTHLIKTRGQQVTLRCSSQSGHNTVSWYQQALGQGPQFIFQYYREEENGRGNFPPRFSGLQFPNYSSELNVNALELDDSALYLCASTPGGYAGAVNNEQFFGPGTRLTVL.

This chain joins TRBV6-1 and TRBJ1-1, with 8 bases that match TRBD1. The ends lost 0 bases at V and 6 bases at J; junction bases unmatched: 6. This CDR3 contains 15 residues. Germline values: CDR1 MNHNS, CDR2 SASEGT. The CDR3 DNA is TGTGCCAGCAGTGAAGCCTCAGGGGGCAAACCTGAAGCTTTCTTT. Protein product: CASSEASGGKPEAFF.

This rearrangement joins TRBV6-1 to TRBJ2-1, with TRBD2 matching over 8 bases. Germline trimming cut 3 bases from V and 10 bases from J; bases unmatched to any gene: 17. In germline, CDR1 is MNHNS, CDR2 SASEGT. The CDR3 totals 17 residues. The CDR3 sequence is CASSDRRTGGSTGEQFF. The CDR3 DNA follows: TGTGCCAGCAGTGATAGGCGAACGGGAGGGTCAACGGGGGAGCAGTTCTTC.

J is TRBJ2-3 and V is TRBV28; TRBD2 agrees at 16 bases. The junction had 5 bases not matched to a gene; V was cut back by 2 bases and J by 3 bases. The germline V gene encodes CDR1 MDHEN and CDR2 SYDVKM. This CDR3 contains 18 residues. CDR3 amino acids: CASSLGTSGRAGTDTQYF. In nucleotides, the CDR3 is TGTGCCAGCAGTTTAGGGACTAGCGGGAGGGCCGGGACAGATACGCAGTATTTT. The full variable domain, with the rest looked up from reference TRBV28 and TRBJ2-3, is DVKVTQSSRYLVKRTGEKVFLECVQDMDHENMFWYRQDPGLGLRLIYFSYDVKMKEKGDIPEGYSVSREKKERFSLILESASTNQTSMYLCASSLGTSGRAGTDTQYFGPGTRLTVL.

V is TRBV6-5 and J is TRBJ2-7; TRBD1 might be the D (5 bases). Trimming stripped 6 bases from V and 2 bases from J, with 14 bases between. CDR3 length: 14 amino acids. Germline CDR1 is MNHEY and CDR2 is SVGAGI. As DNA, the CDR3 is TGTGCCAGCAGAAGACAGTTTCTCCCCTACGAGCAGTACTTC. Protein sequence: CASRRQFLPYEQYF.

The rearrangement joins TRBV7-9 to TRBJ2-7; 9 nucleotides match TRBD1. The CDR3 length is 13 residues. Germline values: CDR1 SEHNR, CDR2 FQNEAQ (reference sequence). The ends lost 5 bases at V and 6 bases at J; junction bases unmatched: 5. The chain's CDR3 is CASSSGQGLEQYF. CDR3 nucleotide sequence: TGTGCCAGCAGCAGCGGACAGGGGCTCGAGCAGTACTTC.

This chain joins TRBV3-1 (or the pseudogene TRBV3-2) and TRBJ2-7, with TRBD1 identical over 7 bases. Germline values: CDR1 LGHDT, CDR2 YNNKEL (reference sequence). With 1 base clipped from V and 1 base from J, the junction kept 4 bases outside the gene matches. The CDR3 sequence is 15 residues long. The DNA for the CDR3 is TGTGCCAGCAGCCAAGCCCACAGGGGTTCCTACGAGCAGTACTTC. It is translated as CASSQAHRGSYEQYF.

This clone appeared a single time. The CDR3 bases are TGTGCCAGCAGCTTGGTCAGCGGGCCTTGGGGAGAGACCCAGTACTTC. It encodes CASSLVSGPWGETQYF. V and J are TRBV7-8 and TRBJ2-5; the D gene is possibly TRBD2 (6 bases). CDR3 size: 16 residues. Between the trimmed V and J ends, which lost 3 bases and 4 bases, there was a span of 18 bases. Germline V lookup: CDR1 SGHVS, CDR2 FQNEAQ.

The J gene is TRBJ1-2, the V gene TRBV5-1, with D possibly TRBD1 on 5 matching bases. The CDR3 has 14 amino acids. Germline-derived CDR1 and CDR2 are SGHRS and YFSETQ. Trimming took off 1 base at V and 2 bases at J, with 9 bases between the two ends. CDR3: CASSLYAGNYGYTF. CDR3 coding DNA: TGCGCCAGCAGCTTGTATGCAGGGAACTATGGCTACACCTTC.

This sequence joins TRBV10-3 and TRBJ2-3, with 8 bases lining up with TRBD1. The ends lost 2 bases at V and 6 bases at J; junction bases unmatched: 13. The CDR3 length is 17 residues. CDR1 ENHRY and CDR2 SYGVKD come from the germline V gene. The CDR3: CAISEPGHRGFLDTQYF. The CDR3 nucleotides are TGTGCCATCAGTGAGCCAGGGCACAGGGGGTTTCTGGATACGCAGTATTTT.

The chain recombines TRBV7-9 with TRBJ2-7, with D possibly being TRBD1 (5 bases). Between the trimmed V and J ends, which lost 1 base and 2 bases, there was a span of 9 bases. Looked up from germline, CDR1 is SEHNR and CDR2 is FQNEAQ (reference sequence). This CDR3 is 14 amino acids long. The CDR3 sequence is CASSLVQGTYEQYF. The DNA for the CDR3 is TGTGCCAGCAGCTTAGTCCAGGGAACCTACGAGCAGTACTTC.

This clone came up once. The rearrangement joins TRBV6-5 to TRBJ2-7; 10 bases match TRBD2. CDR1 and CDR2 (germline): MNHEY, SVGAGI. Germline trimming cut 6 bases from V and 2 bases from J; bases unmatched to any gene: 7. This CDR3 comprises 15 residues. The CDR3 bases are TGTGCCAGCAGAGCCCGGACTAGCGGCCCCTACGAGCAGTACTTC. Translation gives CASRARTSGPYEQYF.

V gene TRBV27 combines with J gene TRBJ1-1; no definite D call. The CDR3 spans 15 residues. The germline gives CDR1 MNHEY, CDR2 SMNVEV (reference sequence). With 2 bases removed from V and 0 bases from J, the gap between germline ends came to 10 bases. The CDR3 DNA is TGTGCCAGCAGTTTAGAGTACGGGTTGAACACTGAAGCTTTCTTT. This encodes CASSLEYGLNTEAFF.

The V call is TRBV11-1, the J call TRBJ1-4, with TRBD1 as a possible D gene (6 bases). V was clipped by 0 bases and J by 6 bases, with 11 bases between them. This CDR3 spans 15 amino acids. Germline V lookup: CDR1 SGHAT, CDR2 FQDESV (reference sequence). The CDR3 protein is CASSLAYRVDEKLFF. CDR3 nucleotides: TGTGCCAGCAGCTTAGCTTACAGGGTGGATGAAAAACTGTTTTTT.